These 24 T cell receptor beta chains came from one sample sequenced in a study of T cells in Graves' hyperthyroidism and ophthalmopathy. TCR beta CDR3 regions were amplified from RNA transcripts. The HTBI primer set served for first-round RT-PCR of the TCR CDR3. TCRdb used MiXCR to reprocess the multiplex PCR reads, holding one entry per CDR3 protein. This sample yields 250,000 or so distinct CDR3 sequences, of which 13% to 15% are seen a single time; 30% to 35% belongs to the top ten. The source material was blood. These receptors came from a woman in her fifties or sixties with Graves' hyperthyroidism that later progressed to Graves' ophthalmopathy.

This clonotype was recorded at least ten times. This rearrangement joins TRBV24-1 to TRBJ1-1; 9 bases fit TRBD1. Germline V lookup: CDR1 KGHDR, CDR2 SFDVKD. With 9 bases clipped from V and 6 bases from J, the junction kept 13 bases outside the gene matches. The CDR3 runs 15 residues. DNA for the CDR3: TGTGCCACCCGCCCGGGGACAGGGATTAGTGCTGAAGCTTTCTTT. Amino acid sequence: CATRPGTGISAEAFF.

This clonotype has at least ten counts. The chain is built from TRBV2 and TRBJ2-1; TRBD1 aligns across 7 bases. The CDR3 contains 16 residues. The junction had 10 bases not matched to a gene; V was cut back by 2 bases and J by 6 bases. CDR1 is SNHLY and CDR2 is FYNNEI in the germline V gene. The CDR3 sequence: CASSELPDRVINEQFF. The DNA of the CDR3 is TGTGCCAGCAGTGAACTCCCTGACAGGGTCATCAATGAGCAGTTCTTC.

This chain links TRBV6-1 with TRBJ2-7; the match to TRBD1 covers 9 bases. The CDR3 spans 15 residues. With V trimmed by 5 bases and J by 5 bases, 10 bases remained unmatched. Germline CDR1 MNHNS, CDR2 SASEGT. The CDR3 DNA follows: TGTGCCAGCAGTCCTCCGGGACAGGGTAATCACGAGCAGTACTTC. Translating it yields CASSPPGQGNHEQYF.

This clonotype appeared many times. The chain couples TRBV7-6 to TRBJ2-1; no clear D. The V and J ends lost 5 bases and 6 bases respectively, with 8 bases between them. CDR1 and CDR2 from the germline V gene are SGHVS and FNYEAQ. This CDR3 is built from 12 residues. The CDR3: CASSNGRNEQFF. The CDR3 coding sequence is TGTGCCAGCAGCAACGGGCGCAATGAGCAGTTCTTC.

This clonotype was recorded many times. The chain is built from TRBV28 and TRBJ2-1; 9 nucleotides align to TRBD2. Germline V gives CDR1 MDHEN, CDR2 SYDVKM. This CDR3 has 14 residues. V dropped 6 bases and J dropped 1; count of bases not matched to a gene: 1. This CDR3 reads CASRTSGSYNEQFF. CDR3 nucleotide sequence: TGTGCCAGCAGGACTAGCGGTTCCTACAATGAGCAGTTCTTC. The full variable domain, completed using reference TRBV28 and TRBJ2-1, is DVKVTQSSRYLVKRTGEKVFLECVQDMDHENMFWYRQDPGLGLRLIYFSYDVKMKEKGDIPEGYSVSREKKERFSLILESASTNQTSMYLCASRTSGSYNEQFFGPGTRLTVL.

This clonotype was found many times. This chain uses TRBV7-9 with TRBJ2-5; possibly TRBD2 for D (7 bases). V lost 5 bases and J lost 5, with 15 bases in between. This CDR3 contains 14 residues. CDR1 and CDR2 from the germline V gene are SEHNR and FQNEAQ (reference sequence). The CDR3 here is CASSGGGGGETQYF. The DNA of the CDR3 is TGTGCCAGCAGCGGCGGGGGAGGGGGGGAGACCCAGTACTTC.

The V gene is TRBV19, the J gene TRBJ1-2; the match to TRBD1 covers 9 bases. The ends lost 3 bases at V and 3 bases at J; junction bases unmatched: 5. There are 15 residues in the CDR3. Germline V gives CDR1 LNHDA, CDR2 SQIVND (reference sequence). CDR3 sequence reads: CASSISGQGYYGYTF. The DNA for the CDR3 is TGTGCCAGTAGTATTTCGGGACAGGGCTACTATGGCTACACCTTC.

The chain recombines TRBV6-4 with TRBJ1-1, with TRBD1 identical over 8 bases. Germline V gives CDR1 MRHNA, CDR2 SNTAGT. The V gene end was trimmed by 0 bases and the J gene end by 4 bases; junction bases not matched to a gene: 13. The CDR3 has 18 residues. CDR3 DNA sequence: TGTGCCAGCAGTGACTCCCTACTCACCAGGGGGCGGATCACTGAAGCTTTCTTT. It encodes CASSDSLLTRGRITEAFF.

This clonotype was counted many times. The chain combines TRBV2 with TRBJ2-3; TRBD1 matches at 9 bases. Germline CDR1 and CDR2: SNHLY and FYNNEI. The CDR3 covers 15 residues. V was clipped by 6 bases and J by 5 bases; unmatched bases: 9. The CDR3 region is CASRDRGPPRDTQYF. CDR3 nucleotide sequence: TGTGCCAGCAGGGACAGGGGCCCCCCTAGAGATACGCAGTATTTT.

The chain links TRBV14 to TRBJ1-3; D gene uncertain. Trimming cost V 1 base and J 6 bases, with 10 bases left between them. Germline V gives CDR1 SGHDN, CDR2 FVKESK. The CDR3 runs to 14 residues. The CDR3 protein is CASSQAMLENTIYF. As DNA, the CDR3 is TGTGCCAGCAGCCAAGCGATGCTGGAAAACACCATATATTTT.

This clonotype has only a few counts. The chain joins TRBV5-6 to TRBJ1-5; D is unresolved. V was pared by 3 bases and J by 2 bases, with 12 bases between. This CDR3 contains 15 residues. Germline V gives CDR1 SGHDT, CDR2 YYEEEE. The CDR3 sequence is CASSYLTGGNQPQHF. Here the CDR3 DNA reads TGTGCCAGCAGCTACCTGACGGGAGGCAATCAGCCCCAGCATTTT.

This clonotype was observed a single time. The chain uses TRBV6-1 and TRBJ2-7; 7 bases align to TRBD2. The CDR3 is made up of 15 amino acids. From germline, CDR1 is MNHNS and CDR2 SASEGT. J gave up 5 bases and V 4 bases, and 11 bases lay outside the gene matches. CDR3 nucleotides: TGTGCCAGCAGTGCTACATGGGGGGGTATGCACGAGCAGTACTTC. Translating it yields CASSATWGGMHEQYF.

The V gene is TRBV4-1, the J gene TRBJ2-2, with 9 bases fitting TRBD1. This CDR3 comprises 15 residues. The germline CDR1 and CDR2 sequences are MGHRA and YSYEKL. The V gene end was trimmed by 3 bases and the J gene end by 2 bases; junction bases not matched to a gene: 1. The CDR3 region has the DNA TGCGCCAGCAGCCAGACAGGGGGAAACACCGGGGAGCTGTTTTTT. It yields the protein CASSQTGGNTGELFF.

This clonotype was found many times. V gene TRBV28 combines with J gene TRBJ1-1; a weak D match, TRBD1 (5 bases). The CDR3 is 14 amino acids. Germline-derived CDR1 and CDR2 are MDHEN and SYDVKM. Trimming removed 1 base from V and 4 bases from J, with 10 bases in between. The CDR3 spells CASSLSGASTEAFF. CDR3 bases: TGTGCCAGCAGTTTATCTGGGGCCAGCACTGAAGCTTTCTTT.

This clonotype showed up just a few times. The CDR3 reads CSASGTSGIVTYEQYF. The CDR3 DNA reads as TGCAGTGCATCCGGGACTAGCGGGATAGTTACCTACGAGCAGTACTTC. The chain is built from TRBV20-1 and TRBJ2-7; TRBD2 aligns across 13 bases. The CDR3 totals 16 residues. V lost 6 bases to trimming and J lost 2 bases; unmatched junction nucleotides: 10. Per the germline V gene, CDR1 is DFQATT and CDR2 is SNEGSKA (reference sequence).

The chain joins TRBV11-2 to TRBJ2-3; the D gene could be TRBD1 or TRBD2 (5 bases each). CDR3 length: 15 residues. Germline lookup yields CDR1 SGHAT and CDR2 FQNNGV. Trimming took off 5 bases at V and 0 bases at J, with 12 bases between the two ends. The CDR3 region is CASSSEGRSTDTQYF. In nucleotides, the CDR3 is TGTGCCAGCAGCAGCGAGGGGCGTAGCACAGATACGCAGTATTTT.

This clonotype occurred many times. The chain couples TRBV9 to TRBJ2-2; D is unclear. CDR1 and CDR2 (germline): SGDLS, YYNGEE. The CDR3 spans 13 residues. The germline V and J ends were trimmed by 0 bases and 2 bases, with 2 bases remaining between them. The CDR3: CASSVDNTGELFF. CDR3 DNA: TGTGCCAGCAGCGTAGACAACACCGGGGAGCTGTTTTTT.

Many counts were recorded for this clonotype. The J gene is TRBJ2-7, the V gene TRBV5-6; 9 bases agree with TRBD1. The CDR3 runs to 15 residues. Germline V CDR1 and CDR2: SGHDT, YYEEEE. Germline trimming cut 2 bases from V and 3 bases from J; bases unmatched to any gene: 6. The CDR3 here is CASSFDRGGGYEQYF. The DNA for the CDR3 is TGTGCCAGCAGCTTCGACAGGGGGGGAGGCTACGAGCAGTACTTC.

The table lists this clonotype with many counts. This chain joins TRBV11-2 and TRBJ2-5, with a possible D match to TRBD2 (5 bases). This CDR3 has 14 amino acids. CDR1 is SGHAT, CDR2 FQNNGV, per germline. The germline V and J ends were trimmed by 6 bases and 0 bases, with 11 bases remaining between them. CDR3 sequence: CASRLGGYQETQYF. The CDR3 bases are TGTGCCAGCAGACTCGGCGGGTACCAAGAGACCCAGTACTTC.

A word on this clonotype: Possible read error: a much larger clone is one base away. V gene TRBV28 combines with J gene TRBJ2-7, with unresolved D. The CDR3 sequence is 14 residues long. The germline V gene encodes CDR1 MDHEN and CDR2 SYDVKM. The CDR3 protein is CASAQGGSRYERYF. CDR3 nucleotides: TGTGCCAGCGCCCAAGGCGGCAGCCGCTACGAGCGGTACTTC.

This clonotype was seen ten or more times. The genes are TRBV20-1 and TRBJ2-2; D not resolved. CDR1 DFQATT and CDR2 SNEGSKA come from the germline V gene (reference sequence). The CDR3 runs to 15 residues. V lost 5 bases, J lost 0 bases, and 13 bases lay in between. The CDR3 protein is CSASARESNTGELFF. The CDR3 nucleotides are TGCAGTGCTTCTGCCCGAGAATCGAACACCGGGGAGCTGTTTTTT.

The chain is built from TRBV20-1 and TRBJ2-1; the match to TRBD2 covers 12 bases. The CDR3 extends over 20 amino acids. CDR1 and CDR2 from the germline V gene are DFQATT and SNEGSKA (reference sequence). Unmatched junction bases numbered 19, after V lost 3 bases and J lost 4 bases. DNA for the CDR3: TGCAGTGCTAGGGCTAGAGGGACTAGCGGGCCTGGGCCACTTTACAATGAGCAGTTCTTC. Its translation is CSARARGTSGPGPLYNEQFF.

This chain joins TRBV28 and TRBJ1-2; D is possibly TRBD1 (6 bases). Per the germline V gene, CDR1 is MDHEN and CDR2 is SYDVKM. The V end was cut by 2 bases, the J end by 4 bases, with 14 bases between. The CDR3 consists of 15 residues. The CDR3 sequence is CASSLGTRGLYGYTF. In DNA form, the CDR3 reads TGTGCCAGCAGTTTAGGGACAAGGGGCCTCTATGGCTACACCTTC.

At least ten counts were recorded for this clonotype. This chain uses TRBV7-3 with TRBJ2-1; TRBD2 aligns across 8 bases. This CDR3 spans 15 amino acids. In germline, CDR1 is SGHTA, CDR2 FQGTGA. V gave up 5 bases and J gave up 4 bases; unmatched junction bases: 7. CDR3 protein: CASSPTGGEYNEQFF. In nucleotides, the CDR3 is TGTGCCAGCAGCCCGACCGGGGGGGAGTACAATGAGCAGTTCTTC.